The source of this T cell receptor (beta chain) is a study of OX40 agonist ivuxolimab in advanced cancers. The V and J ends lost 2 bases and 5 bases respectively, with 7 bases between them. The CDR3 has 13 amino acids. Germline V gene data show CDR1 as MNHEY and CDR2 as SVGAGI. The assay was immunoSEQ multiplex PCR, and TCRdb's table has in-frame clones only and misses some. The sample lists some 20,000 clones, approximately 84% seen once, with roughly 31% in the top ten. This TCR was recovered from an adult with an advanced solid tumor such as melanoma, head and neck, liver or kidney cancer. The sample consisted of CD4+ or CD8+ T cells sorted from blood, taken in a trial of the OX40 agonist ivuxolimab. The chain has TRBV6-5 and TRBJ1-5, with D uncertain. Here the CDR3 reads CASSYIRDQPQHF. CDR3 nucleotides: TGTGCCAGCAGTTACATCCGGGATCAGCCCCAGCATTTT.